These 22 T cell receptor beta chains came from one sample sequenced in a study of T cells in localized non-small cell lung cancer. Using immunoSEQ multiplex PCR, the repertoire was profiled, and TCRdb retains in-frame clones only, with some absent. Among 75,000 to 95,000 clones, around 90% were seen once, and the ten largest hold approximately 15%. The sequencing used peripheral blood, collected before any cancer treatment. The receptors were sampled from a man between 40 and 70 years old with stage I squamous cell lung carcinoma.

The chain couples TRBV11-1 to TRBJ2-3, with D unclear. Germline assignment: CDR1 SGHAT and CDR2 FQDESV (reference sequence). V lost 5 bases and J 6 bases, leaving 15 bases between the germline ends. The length of the CDR3 is 14 residues. DNA for the CDR3: TGTGCCAGCAGCACACTGTCTGTGGGGGATACGCAGTATTTT. It yields the protein CASSTLSVGDTQYF.

The gene calls are TRBV7-9 and TRBJ2-1; D is possibly TRBD1 (6 bases). The CDR3 totals 13 residues. Per the germline V gene, CDR1 is SEHNR and CDR2 is FQNEAQ (reference sequence). V lost 5 bases and J lost 12, with 17 bases in between. The CDR3 region is CASSRARDTGQFF. For the CDR3, the DNA is TGTGCCAGCAGCCGGGCGAGGGACACGGGGCAGTTCTTC.

This clone was seen more than once but under ten times. This sequence joins TRBV19 and TRBJ1-6; possibly TRBD1 for D (6 bases). V was trimmed by 5 bases and J by 14 bases, leaving 31 bases between them. Germline V lookup: CDR1 LNHDA, CDR2 SQIVND (reference sequence). This CDR3 spans 18 amino acids. Here the CDR3 reads CASSPPSGGGTRSVALHF. As DNA, the CDR3 is TGTGCCAGTAGTCCTCCCTCGGGCGGGGGGACACGCTCGGTGGCCCTCCACTTT.

The chain couples TRBV27 to TRBJ1-2, with D possibly TRBD1 on 6 matching bases. Trimming stripped 3 bases from V and 6 bases from J, with 11 bases between. Per the germline V gene, CDR1 is MNHEY and CDR2 is SMNVEV (reference sequence). The CDR3 is 13 residues long. CDR3 protein: CASSLGRTDGYTF. The CDR3 nucleotides are TGTGCCAGCAGTTTGGGCAGGACAGATGGCTACACCTTC.

The chain uses TRBV7-3 and TRBJ1-3; D perhaps matches TRBD1 (6 bases). The germline V and J ends were trimmed by 2 bases and 4 bases, with 12 bases remaining between them. CDR3 length: 15 residues. The germline V gene has CDR1 SGHTA and CDR2 FQGTGA. This chain's CDR3 is CASSLARGKGNTIYF. The CDR3 DNA follows: TGTGCCAGCAGCTTAGCGAGGGGGAAAGGAAACACCATATATTTT.

This clone was recorded once. The gene calls are TRBV19 and TRBJ1-2, with D maybe TRBD1 (6 bases). CDR3 size: 17 residues. V lost 6 bases, J lost 2 bases, and 22 bases lay in between. Per germline, CDR1 LNHDA and CDR2 SQIVND (reference sequence). CDR3 bases: TGTGCCAGTAGAACCAGCGAGGGGAGGGGGAGAAACTATGGCTACACCTTC. It translates to CASRTSEGRGRNYGYTF.

This clone showed up many times. The chain joins TRBV28 to TRBJ2-2, with TRBD2 matching over 11 bases. Germline V gene data show CDR1 as MDHEN and CDR2 as SYDVKM. The CDR3 extends over 14 amino acids. Trimming cost V 10 bases and J 5 bases; bases outside gene matches: 6. Here the CDR3 DNA reads TGTGCCACCAAGACTAGCGGGGTTACCGGGGAGCTGTTTTTT. It yields the protein CATKTSGVTGELFF.

This chain links TRBV7-2 with TRBJ2-7; D may be TRBD2 (5 bases). The CDR3 consists of 14 residues. Germline values: CDR1 SGHTA, CDR2 FQGNSA. V was cut by 3 bases and J by 3 bases, with 12 bases left in between. CDR3 DNA sequence: TGTGCCAGCAGCTTGAAACGGGGTGACTACGAGCAGTACTTC. Protein product: CASSLKRGDYEQYF.

By share of the sample, this clone is medium-sized. This chain connects TRBV7-9 to TRBJ2-3; D unresolved. The CDR3 is made up of 13 amino acids. V was trimmed by 10 bases and J by 2 bases, leaving 13 bases between them. Germline V lookup: CDR1 SEHNR, CDR2 FQNEAQ (reference sequence). CDR3 region: CATMRSYTDTQYF. The CDR3 region has the DNA TGTGCCACCATGCGGTCCTACACAGATACGCAGTATTTT.

The table lists this clone with a few counts. The same CDR3 arises from other DNA sequences in this sample as well. The V gene is TRBV6-1, the J gene TRBJ2-3; possibly TRBD2 for D (6 bases). The CDR3 loop spans 12 amino acids. Per germline, CDR1 MNHNS and CDR2 SASEGT. Trimming left V 5 bases short and J 6 bases short, with 9 bases between. As DNA, the CDR3 is TGTGCCAGCAGTATAGGGAGGGATACGCAGTATTTT. Encoded protein: CASSIGRDTQYF.

In DNA, the CDR3 is TGCGCCAGCAGCTTGGTTGATGGCAGGGGTGGGTACGAGCAGTACTTC. It is translated as CASSLVDGRGGYEQYF. The genes are TRBV5-1 and TRBJ2-7; tentative D call: TRBD1 (6 bases). Between the trimmed V and J ends, which lost 0 bases and 4 bases, there was a span of 17 bases. The CDR3 has 16 amino acids. Germline V gene lookup returns CDR1 SGHRS and CDR2 YFSETQ. The variable domain in full, with the rest retrieved from reference TRBV5-1 and TRBJ2-7, is KAGVTQTPRYLIKTRGQQVTLSCSPISGHRSVSWYQQTPGQGLQFLFEYFSETQRNKGNFPGRFSGRQFSNSRSEMNVSTLELGDSALYLCASSLVDGRGGYEQYFGPGTRLTVT.

The rearrangement links TRBV7-2 to TRBJ2-1, with TRBD2 as a possible D gene (5 bases). The CDR3 is 14 amino acids. The V gene lost 4 bases and the J gene lost 5 bases, with 12 bases spanning the gap. The germline gives CDR1 SGHTA, CDR2 FQGNSA. CDR3 bases: TGTGCCAGCAGCTCCTCTAGACTACACAATGAGCAGTTCTTC. Its translation: CASSSSRLHNEQFF.

The rearrangement links TRBV19 to TRBJ1-3; D might be TRBD1 (5 bases). CDR3 size: 14 residues. Trimming took off 5 bases at V and 3 bases at J, with 11 bases between the two ends. CDR1 and CDR2 (germline): LNHDA, SQIVND (reference sequence). The chain's CDR3 is CASSRSGYGNTIYF. The CDR3 coding sequence is TGTGCCAGTAGTCGGTCAGGGTATGGAAACACCATATATTTT.

The chain carries TRBV4-2 and TRBJ1-1, with a tentative D call TRBD1 (5 bases). There are 14 residues in the CDR3. Germline loops: CDR1 LGHNA, CDR2 YNFKEQ. V was cut by 0 bases and J by 4 bases, with 9 bases left in between. The CDR3 loop reads CASSQDIGATEAFF. The CDR3, as DNA: TGTGCCAGCAGCCAAGATATAGGGGCCACTGAAGCTTTCTTT.

The genes are TRBV27 and TRBJ2-1; D is unclear. Germline CDR1 and CDR2: MNHEY and SMNVEV (reference sequence). The CDR3 runs 15 residues. V lost 4 bases, J lost 4 bases, and 14 bases lay in between. CDR3 nucleotide sequence: TGTGCCAGCAGTTCCCCGTCCGGATCGTACAATGAGCAGTTCTTC. Translating it yields CASSSPSGSYNEQFF.

The chain links TRBV2 to TRBJ2-1; D is unresolved. The CDR3 sequence is 11 residues long. Trimming cost V 5 bases and J 10 bases, with 9 bases left between them. Germline-derived CDR1 and CDR2 are SNHLY and FYNNEI. The CDR3 bases are TGTGCCAGCAGTCCCTTTAAAGAGCAGTTCTTC. It encodes CASSPFKEQFF.

The V and J genes are TRBV19 and TRBJ1-1; D is unresolved. The CDR3 has 15 amino acids. In germline, CDR1 is LNHDA, CDR2 SQIVND (reference sequence). Trimming removed 3 bases at V and 0 bases at J, with 11 bases between. This CDR3 reads CASSIAGVLNTEAFF. DNA for the CDR3: TGTGCCAGTAGTATCGCCGGGGTCCTGAACACTGAAGCTTTCTTT.

The chain has TRBV4-1 and TRBJ2-7; D tentatively fits TRBD1 or TRBD2 (7 bases each). The CDR3 length is 16 residues. CDR1 and CDR2 (germline): MGHRA, YSYEKL. V was shortened by 4 bases and J by 12 bases, with 28 bases between the two germline ends. The CDR3 loop is CASSPSKSWEGARTYF. In DNA form, the CDR3 reads TGCGCCAGCAGCCCCAGTAAATCGTGGGAGGGGGCGAGGACGTACTTC.

The rearrangement uses TRBV5-1 and TRBJ2-7; D may match TRBD1 or TRBD2 (6 bases each). The germline gives CDR1 SGHRS, CDR2 YFSETQ. Trimming removed 8 bases at V and 0 bases at J, with 15 bases between. The CDR3 contains 14 residues. The CDR3 bases are TGCGCCAGTAGCGACAGGACTATCTCCTACGAGCAGTACTTC. It is translated as CASSDRTISYEQYF.

The J gene is TRBJ2-1, the V gene TRBV28; tentatively, D is TRBD1 (6 bases). The CDR3 has 16 residues. V lost 7 bases and J 5 bases, leaving 21 bases between the germline ends. Germline-derived CDR1 and CDR2 are MDHEN and SYDVKM. Here the CDR3 DNA reads TGTGCCAGCATAAAGACAGGCCACTCGACGAACAATGAGCAGTTCTTC. Its protein product is CASIKTGHSTNNEQFF.

The rearrangement joins TRBV11-2 to TRBJ2-3; 9 positions match TRBD2. With V trimmed by 2 bases and J by 6 bases, 6 bases remained unmatched. The CDR3 extends over 15 amino acids. Germline CDR1 is SGHAT and CDR2 is FQNNGV. The CDR3 sequence is CASSLRRGGPDTQYF. The CDR3 DNA reads TGTGCCAGCAGCTTACGGCGGGGGGGCCCCGATACGCAGTATTTT. Supplemented by reference TRBV11-2 and TRBJ2-3, the full variable domain reads EAGVAQSPRYKIIEKRQSVAFWCNPISGHATLYWYQQILGQGPKLLIQFQNNGVVDDSQLPKDRFSAERLKGVDSTLKIQPAKLEDSAVYLCASSLRRGGPDTQYFGPGTRLTVL.

The rearrangement joins TRBV11-2 to TRBJ1-1, with D unresolved. The CDR3 covers 14 residues. Per the germline V gene, CDR1 is SGHAT and CDR2 is FQNNGV. The V end was cut by 4 bases, the J end by 1 base, with 10 bases between. CDR3 sequence reads: CASSSGPGNTEAFF. In nucleotides, the CDR3 is TGTGCCAGCAGCTCAGGCCCGGGGAACACTGAAGCTTTCTTT.